This entry concerns a single TCR beta chain. The J segment lost 5 bases and the V segment lost 4 bases, leaving 5 bases of the junction unmatched. CDR3 length: 15 amino acids. Germline V lookup: CDR1 SGHNT, CDR2 YYREEE (reference sequence). This sample stems from a study of cytomegalovirus exposure and HLA in healthy donors. The PCR contained 60 Vbeta and 13 Jbeta primers. The table came from immunoSEQ multiplex PCR; TCRdb's copy has only in-frame clones and leaves some out. The table shows 77,000 or so clones, with 84% occurring only once. The chain has TRBV5-4 and TRBJ2-1; 11 nucleotides line up with TRBD1. Sequencing was carried out using PBMCs. The sequence was obtained from an older man in good health and CMV-seropositive. For the CDR3, the DNA is TGTGCCAGCAGCCAGGACAGGGGGCTCCACAATGAGCAGTTCTTC. Encoded protein: CASSQDRGLHNEQFF.